The source of this TCR beta chain is a study of cytomegalovirus exposure and HLA in healthy donors (dated by TCRdb to the late 2010s). Looking at the study overall: In an earlier analysis of some 610 of the donors, 276 Gb of sequence data and approximately 120 million unique TCR beta sequences from about 179 million T cells were reported. Around 320 gigabases of sequencing data and 70 million to 85 million unique TCR sequences were included in an early release covering around 600 HLA-typed donors. The genetic ancestry cluster associated with self-reported Caucasian donors included 65% to 90% of the approximately 410 genotyped donors. The study was designed to test whether signatures of past pathogen exposure could be identified by cataloging public T cell receptors. The T cell repertoires of 666 subjects were profiled by immunosequencing and related to cytomegalovirus serostatus. In addition to the first cohort of 666 subjects, a separate validation cohort of approximately 120 different subjects was used. To predict cytomegalovirus infection status, the study brought together high-throughput TCR immunosequencing, statistical association of individual TCRs with disease status, and machine learning. A later analysis re-examined previously published TCR beta repertoires from 500 to 700 donors and added high-resolution HLA genotyping to investigate patterns of TCR occurrence. In the later analysis, no new phenotypic data were used to find candidate immune exposures; instead, reliance was placed on TCR beta sequences and their occurrence across donors. To decide whether each TCR beta V gene segment behaved as functional or pseudogenic, an earlier analysis of approximately 620 of the donors relied on high-throughput TCR beta sequencing. Donor age, sex, ethnicity and CMV serostatus were compiled alongside the repertoire data. In a later genetic analysis, genome-wide SNP genotypes for about 55% of the roughly 700 donors were used, and that subset was treated as a discovery cohort. Every repertoire in the discovery cohort had been generated on one and the same sequencing platform. Both class I and class II loci were covered by HLA typing, at four-digit resolution. Typing coverage varied by locus: roughly 620-640 donors for A, B, C, DRB1 and DQB1; roughly 560 for DQA1; about 570 for DPA1; more than 450 for DPB1. A few DR-DQ haplotypes were treated as single units for association and clustering because of strong linkage in the cohort. Across under 500 genotyped donors of the cohort, an average of approximately 220,000 unique TCR beta nucleotide sequences per donor were sequenced, and 15% to 20% of those sequences were non-productive.

Libraries were made using the immunoSEQ multiplex PCR assay. For the multiplex PCR, a mixture combining 60 forward primers for TCR Vbeta segments and 13 reverse primers for TCR Jbeta segments was used. A multiplex PCR assay on genomic DNA amplified the CDR3 region of rearranged TCR beta genes. On the Illumina HiSeq System, the amplified TCR beta libraries were sequenced as 87-base-pair reads. The paper's processing steps were these. A later analysis tallied approximately 87 million unique TCR beta chains across the 660 or so repertoires, and approximately 11 million of those chains were shared by two or more donors. A nearest-neighbor algorithm error-corrected the raw reads and collapsed the reads into unique sequences, merging closely related sequences to remove PCR and sequencing errors. V, D and J gene segments were assigned by aligning CDR3 sequences to IMGT reference sequences. For a sequence to be retained, at least a six-nucleotide match to both a V gene segment and a J gene segment was required. Rearrangements were classified as productive when the CDR3 lacked stop codons and remained in frame with V and J, and all other rearrangements were classified as non-productive. Following IMGT convention, CDR3 was defined as the stretch from the second conserved V-encoded cysteine up to the conserved J-encoded phenylalanine. Sequences without an unambiguous match to a single V gene segment were excluded from the earlier analysis of several hundred of the donors. In an earlier analysis of roughly 600 of the donors, a V segment was called functional when productive rearrangements were above 56.7%, and segregating when the standard deviation between donors exceeded 5%. To diagnose cytomegalovirus status from the catalog of TCR beta chain sequences, a statistical classification framework was built. In a later analysis, TCR nucleotide sequences were compared against IMGT/GENE-DB human TR gene sequences so that V and J genes could be assigned. In a later analysis, CDR3 sequences and most-parsimonious VDJ recombination scenarios were assigned using the TCRdist pipeline. In a later analysis, each TCR beta chain was defined by its CDR3 amino acid sequence together with its V-gene family, and reads without a unique V-gene family were excluded. A later analysis removed roughly 590 highly shared, low-generation-probability nucleotide sequences to deal with suspected cross-contamination and a sequencing artifact. For each public chain, a later analysis derived a clonal expansion index from normalized ranks of inferred template counts within each repertoire. In a later analysis, generation probabilities were computed using a VDJ recombination model fitted to out-of-frame rearrangements, and the results were checked against IGoR. A later analysis scored TCR-TCR, TCR-HLA and TCR-CMV co-occurrence with hypergeometric tests, applying a repertoire-size bias correction to TCR pairs. In a later analysis, false discovery rates were estimated by permuting HLA or CMV assignments 20 times. A later analysis grouped co-occurring TCRs with DBSCAN, adding TCRdist sequence similarity when clustering within HLA-allele-positive subsets. Co-occurrence clustering excluded repertoires with fewer than 30,000 or more than 120,000 public chains, plus five with anomalous nucleotide sharing. TCRdb re-hosts the immuneACCESS table, in-frame sequences only. Its copies lack some clones; in the studies checked, an unresolved V gene accounts for under half of them, and the cause for the rest is not known. The V and J calls and clone size were taken over from that table, and D and trimming were inferred from the DNA. The sample profile shows 140,000 to 150,000 clones; more than 8% of them were found once. 1.5% to 2% of the sample goes to the ten largest clones.

V is clipped by 3 bases and J by 4 bases, and the sequence between their germline boundaries is 7 bases long. There are 12 amino acids in the CDR3, from cysteine to phenylalanine inclusive. Only the CDR3 DNA is retained, 36 bases long and in frame from the first base. Per the germline V gene, KGHSH is the CDR1 and LQKENI is the CDR2. Results the study describes overall, beyond this receptor: CMV serostatus was the only immune exposure information available for the cohort. While some public TCRs were present in many individuals, most TCR sequences turned up only very rarely across donors. Because HLA typing was missing for some donors at each locus, association tests included only the typed subset. Linkage disequilibrium might explain the correlated functional status among segregating V segments, but an unknown experimental factor could not be excluded. Presence/absence analyses assumed roughly uniform sequencing depth across donors, an assumption that may not hold. In a later analysis, TCR association rates were found to vary across HLA loci, with the most associated TCRs seen for DRB1 alleles and the fewest for HLA-C alleles. Broadly in line with IMGT annotations, most TCR beta V segments showed up in productive rearrangements about 90% or about 30% of the time in an earlier analysis of some 590 of the donors. A later analysis associated 15,000 to 20,000 TCR beta sequences with specific HLA alleles at a false discovery rate of 0.05. A further reported finding was that TCR beta sequences accurately predicted the HLA-A and HLA-B alleles for most subjects in the first cohort. Assigning TCR associations to individual alleles was difficult when HLA alleles, especially DR and DQ, strongly co-occurred. Because the 87-base-pair reads could not distinguish some IMGT-functional V segments, including TRBV6-2 and TRBV6-3, those segments were excluded. The earlier analysis of 587 of the donors excluded 15 to 20 rarely observed V segments, including chromosome 9 orphons, because counts were too low. It was suggested by the authors that the approach could potentially be generalized to other disease states and immunological phenotypes. According to a later analysis, parvovirus B19, influenza, CMV and Epstein-Barr virus appeared linked to several top co-occurrence clusters. A later genetic analysis associated a missense DCLRE1C variant with V-gene and J-gene trimming of TCR beta chains, and an independent cohort replicated the association. A cluster of highly shared sequence variants was judged likely to be a technical artifact of the sequencing pipeline. In both the original and validation cohorts, the classifier was reported to diagnose cytomegalovirus status with high specificity and sensitivity. In a later genetic analysis, fewer N-insertions in productive TCRs were reported among donors in an Asian-associated ancestry cluster than the roughly 640-donor mean. In a later analysis, HLA-associated TCR beta chains were found to be more clonally expanded and to have lower generation probabilities than equally common non-associated chains. A later analysis found that most CMV-associated TCR beta chains appeared HLA-restricted, with HLA associations seemingly driven largely by CMV exposure. The study listed over 150 TCR beta chains as associated with cytomegalovirus. In this cohort, only TCR beta chains were sequenced, and detectable features were limited by the absence of alpha or paired-chain data. In vitro tests confirmed that a few of the cytomegalovirus-associated TCR beta chains recognize cytomegalovirus antigens.

With regard to this clone: Its antigen target is currently unknown. No much larger clonotype is one base removed from it; base qualities were not supplied.

The cohort consisted of hundreds of healthy bone marrow donors. Cohort members were all nominally healthy when sampled, although unrecorded immune exposures were likely present. The donor tested CMV seronegative, placing the donor among the 350 to 400 seronegative members of the cohort. Every donor gave a peripheral blood sample, and the peripheral blood mononuclear cells from that sample were used for TCR beta sequencing. The Qiagen DNeasy Blood Extraction Kit was used to extract genomic DNA from the blood cell samples. The clonotype was recovered from a man aged 45-65 years in good health and CMV-seronegative. Sequenced: PBMCs. The V and J genes are TRBV18 and TRBJ2-7; the D gene is perhaps TRBD1, from 5 matching bases. The CDR3 protein is CASSPGRYEQYF. The nucleotides are TGTGCCAGCTCACCGGGGCGGTACGAGCAGTACTTC.